This T cell receptor beta chain was recorded in a study of sequential checkpoint blockade in melanoma (dated by TCRdb to between 2018 and 2021). For the wider study: Using 1:1 randomization, the trial assigned patients either to first-line nivolumab followed by ipilimumab (arm A) or to ipilimumab followed by nivolumab (arm B). For about 20 patients, matched tumor biopsies were taken both before treatment and at week 13, after single-agent nivolumab (arm A) or ipilimumab (arm B). Both trial sequences were followed by maintenance nivolumab. DNA from roughly 94 melanoma tumor samples collected before treatment underwent TCRbeta immunosequencing. Around 80% of the matched tumor biopsy pairs taken before and after treatment were from the same lesion. Study-wide conclusions, independent of this receptor: In the nivolumab-first arm (arm A), pretreatment tumor TIL clonality was associated with response (P = .04). Within-arm analyses of tumor T-cell fraction were limited by small sample sizes and reduced statistical power. Patients with increases in tumor T-cell fraction and clonality by week 13 were approximately 30 times more likely to achieve clinical benefit. PD-L1 staining and CD8+ T-cell counts correlated with tumor T-cell fraction and clonality, whereas mutational load did not. Validation of the response-prediction model combining TCR metrics and mutation burden is needed in larger, independent patient cohorts.

Including the terminal cysteine and phenylalanine, the CDR3 comprises 13 residues. CDR3 DNA only is kept here, 39 bases in frame from base 1. The germline V gene gives CDR1 as MNHGY and CDR2 as SAAAGT. The germline ends are 9 bases apart after V is trimmed by 6 bases and J by 1 base. TCRbeta CDR3 regions were immunosequenced from genomic DNA with the immunoSEQ Assay. Before high-throughput sequencing, the genomic DNA was amplified using bias-controlled multiplex PCR. The study's processing was this. To quantify the absolute abundance of each unique TCRbeta CDR3 region, the sequences were collapsed and filtered. Clonality, defined as 1 minus Pielou's evenness, was calculated using productive rearrangements only. To compute tumor T-cell fraction, TCRbeta template counts were normalized to usable DNA, with usable DNA estimated from several housekeeping genes. A previously published method was used to identify clones with significantly greater frequencies in on-treatment samples than in baseline samples. The table was pulled from immuneACCESS by TCRdb, which kept in-frame rearrangements only. Such tables lose some clones; where checked, under half of the loss comes from unresolved V genes, and the rest has no known cause. V and J calls and clone size are those listed in that table; D and trimming were worked out from the DNA. Here the sample has around 2,000 clones; 15% to 20% occur a single time. The top ten hold 16% of the sample.

This clone has more than one count but fewer than ten. There is no known antigen for this receptor. One base away there is no much larger clone; base qualities are not given. Explained via the paper, the treatment or condition label denotes: randomized to nivolumab then ipilimumab (arm A) or the reverse (arm B). None of the patients in the trial had previously been given DNA-damaging chemotherapy. CheckMate 064, a randomized, open-label phase II trial of sequential checkpoint blockade, was the source of the samples, all of which came from patients with melanoma. Genomic DNA from formalin-fixed paraffin-embedded (FFPE) tissue samples was used for tumor TCR sequencing.

The V gene is TRBV6-8 and the J gene is TRBJ1-1; no confident D gene assignment can be made. Here the sequenced sample was tumor tissue (inferred from file names), taken from a patient given nivolumab and ipilimumab in sequence. The TCR sequence derives from a human donor with melanoma. Read as DNA, the sequence is TGTGCCAGCAGAAAACATCCGAACACTGAAGCTTTCTTT. Its product reads: CASRKHPNTEAFF.